This note documents a single T cell receptor beta chain sequence. This record comes from a study of beta chain features in type 1 diabetes. The CDR3 has 15 residues. Germline V gene sequence: CDR1 LNHDA, CDR2 SQIVND (reference sequence). Trimming shortened V by 4 bases and J by 1 base, and 11 bases separated the two germline ends. Sequencing targeted expressed TCRB transcripts, as all isolated RNA had been reverse transcribed. The data were produced by immunoSEQ multiplex PCR, yet TCRdb's version contains in-frame clones alone and is incomplete. Of about 900,000 clones listed, 15% to 20% are singletons.

The clonotype was recovered from a woman between 18 and 29 years old in good health. This chain joins TRBV19 and TRBJ1-5; a weak D match, TRBD1 (6 bases). The sequenced material came from naive CD4+ T cells from blood. The CDR3 reads CASSKGQGSNQPQHF. In DNA, the CDR3 is TGTGCCAGTAGTAAGGGACAAGGGAGCAATCAGCCCCAGCATTTT.